This T cell receptor (beta chain) was recovered during a study of T cells after yellow fever vaccination (dated by TCRdb to the late 2010s). For context, the study as a whole: The SMART-Seq v4 Ultra Low Input RNA kit was used to prepare libraries from fractions with low cell numbers. Blood samples were taken at several timepoints before and after primary and secondary immunization, and bulk PBMC replicates and cell subsets were isolated. Two healthy male donors, one aged 18 to 30 and one aged 30 to 40 years, were included in the cohort. To follow T-cell clones before and after both primary and booster YFV17D yellow fever vaccination, bulk TCR alpha and beta repertoires underwent longitudinal sequencing. The study at large found these results: Because the study included only two donors, the extent to which the findings can be generalized is limited. FACS-sorted repertoires could contain abundant contaminating clonotypes from the bulk population, so computational filtering was required. After the booster, most of the clones that had expanded following primary vaccination were detected again (just under 97% of CD4 and around 88% of CD8), which suggests that memory was broadly maintained. A small fraction of clonotypes appeared in both the CD4 and CD8 compartments, likely as a result of convergent recombination. The secondary T-cell response was found to be weaker but faster than the primary response, with a peak reached on day 5 rather than on day 15.

The junction carries 10 bases between V and J, which are trimmed by 0 bases and 10 bases respectively. CDR1 and CDR2, looked up from the germline V gene (reference sequence), are DFQATT and SNEGSKA. Spanning cysteine to phenylalanine, the CDR3 consists of 12 amino acids. Of the read, only the CDR3 DNA is kept; its 36 bases are in frame from base 1. The sample's treatment or condition label, decoded: live attenuated yellow fever vaccine strain. At each blood-draw timepoint, two biological replicates of bulk PBMCs were collected. A standard Ficoll-Paque protocol was used to isolate PBMCs from peripheral blood. RNA was extracted with TriZol from bulk PBMCs, CD4 and CD8 fractions, and dextramer-positive and dextramer-negative fractions. The data were produced on an Illumina NovaSeq 6000. TCR cDNA was synthesized by 5'RACE template switching, through which a universal primer site and unique molecular identifiers were introduced. Priming for cDNA synthesis came from both the TCR alpha and TCR beta constant segments. Libraries were amplified in two PCR steps, with sample barcodes and sequencing adapters added in the second step. Sequencing of the libraries was done on either Illumina HiSeq 2500 (2x100 bp) or NovaSeq (2x150 bp). The original pipeline was this. MIGEC was used to demultiplex reads and collapse the reads into UMI consensus sequences, and MiXCR was used for V(D)J alignment. Vaccine-responding clonotypes were defined with edgeR using replicate PBMC samples, requiring FDR below 0.01 and a log2 fold change above 5 up to day 15. CD4 or CD8 identity was assigned to each bulk clonotype according to whether the clonotype was present at higher abundance in the sequenced CD4 repertoire or the sequenced CD8 repertoire. The raw public reads went through TCRdb reprocessing: fastp at Q25, MiXCR clone calling, in-frame beta chains kept. Rows with a matching CDR3 protein are joined into one entry that keeps the most common DNA and genes. The V and J calls follow TCRdb's processing rather than the paper's. For this sample the table gives under 350,000 distinct CDR3 sequences, of which over 4% were detected only once. The biggest ten clones account for 20% to 25% of the sample.

Details on this clonotype: No antigen is known for it. No qualities accompany the bases; no much larger clone lies one base away.

The sequence was collected from a man in his late teens or twenties who received the YFV17D yellow fever vaccine. Sequencing was performed on PBMCs, taken 5 days after the yellow fever booster vaccination. Here the chain combines TRBV20-1 and TRBJ2-1; no D gene call is confident. DNA sequence: TGCAGTGCTAGAGATCCAGCCGCGGAGCAGTTCTTC. This yields the protein CSARDPAAEQFF.